The 12 T cell receptor beta chains below were found in one sample sequenced in a study of blood T cell repertoires in COVID-19. Method: immunoSEQ multiplex PCR; TCRdb's copy keeps in-frame clones and lacks some. The sample includes a few hundred thousand clones, roughly 86% of them seen just once. The sequenced sample was PBMCs or T cells enriched from blood (not recorded which). These receptors were obtained from a young woman who had recovered from COVID-19.

This chain connects TRBV28 to TRBJ1-4; TRBD1 matches 9 bases. The CDR3 is 22 residues long. V lost 3 bases, J lost 5 bases, and 25 bases stayed unmatched. Germline V gene data show CDR1 as MDHEN and CDR2 as SYDVKM. CDR3 bases: TGTGCCAGCAGTTTGTCTTGGGACAGGGAGACTGGTGGCATCCTGAGGAATGAAAAACTGTTTTTT. Residues: CASSLSWDRETGGILRNEKLFF.

The rearrangement joins TRBV7-3 to TRBJ2-1; possible D gene TRBD1, 5 bases. The V gene's germline CDR1 is SGHTA and CDR2 FQGTGA. V was trimmed by 3 bases and J by 6 bases, leaving 12 bases between them. This CDR3 is built from 14 residues. The CDR3 here is CASSFQGLGNEQFF. The CDR3 coding sequence is TGTGCCAGCAGCTTTCAGGGTTTGGGCAATGAGCAGTTCTTC.

The chain joins TRBV27 to TRBJ2-1; TRBD2 matches at 10 bases. After removal of 7 bases from V and 6 bases from J, the junction contained 15 bases not matched to a gene. Per the germline V gene, CDR1 is MNHEY and CDR2 is SMNVEV (reference sequence). This CDR3 comprises 17 residues. DNA of the CDR3: TGTGCCAGCACCCGCCGAGAAGCGGGAGGGGCCCCCAATGAGCAGTTCTTC. It specifies CASTRREAGGAPNEQFF.

This clone came up a few times. V gene TRBV9 combines with J gene TRBJ1-5; 10 bases are a match to TRBD1. Germline V gives CDR1 SGDLS, CDR2 YYNGEE. V gave up 3 bases and J gave up 4 bases; unmatched junction bases: 16. CDR3 length equals 19 residues. The CDR3 nucleotides read TGTGCCAGCAGCGGGGAGCGATACCGGGACAGGGGAGGGAATCAGCCCCAGCATTTT. This encodes CASSGERYRDRGGNQPQHF.

Regarding this clone: Other DNA sequences from this sample encode an identical CDR3 as well. V usage is TRBV29-1 and J usage is TRBJ1-2; TRBD1 matches at 7 bases. This CDR3 has 11 residues. Looked up from germline, CDR1 is SQVTM and CDR2 is ANQGSEA. Trimming at V came to 5 bases and at J to 6 bases, leaving 3 bases not matched to a gene. The DNA for the CDR3 is TGCAGCGTTCGCGACAGGGATGGCTACACCTTC. It specifies CSVRDRDGYTF.

This clone was counted only a few times. The chain links TRBV4-1 to TRBJ2-7; 10 bases are a match to TRBD2. Per germline, CDR1 MGHRA and CDR2 YSYEKL. The CDR3 is 14 residues long. V trimming: 3 bases; J trimming: 2 bases; junction bases outside the gene matches: 1. This chain's CDR3 is CASSHTSGTYEQYF. In DNA, the CDR3 is TGCGCCAGCAGCCATACTAGCGGGACCTACGAGCAGTACTTC.

This clone came up once. The chain recombines TRBV29-1 with TRBJ2-1, with 9 bases matching TRBD1. The CDR3 sequence is 15 residues long. Trimming removed 5 bases from V and 7 bases from J; junction bases left unmatched: 12. Germline V CDR1 and CDR2: SQVTM, ANQGSEA. CDR3 loop: CSVTNRDRALNEQFF. The DNA for the CDR3 is TGCAGCGTTACCAACCGGGACAGGGCCCTTAATGAGCAGTTCTTC.

The chain has TRBV10-2 and TRBJ1-2, with 9 positions matching TRBD1. CDR3 length: 14 residues. The germline V gene encodes CDR1 WSHSY and CDR2 SAAADI. Trimming at V came to 6 bases and at J to 4 bases, leaving 6 bases not matched to a gene. The CDR3 protein is CASRQGQGTYGYTF. In DNA form, the CDR3 reads TGCGCCAGCAGGCAGGGACAGGGTACCTATGGCTACACCTTC.

This chain joins TRBV28 and TRBJ1-2, with 8 bases identical to TRBD1. V lost 6 bases to trimming and J lost 8 bases; unmatched junction nucleotides: 8. Per germline, CDR1 MDHEN and CDR2 SYDVKM. CDR3 length: 13 amino acids. The CDR3 here is CASSLNRGGGYTF. Written as DNA, the CDR3 is TGTGCCAGCAGCCTGAACAGGGGGGGAGGCTACACCTTC.

This chain uses TRBV4-1 with TRBJ1-2; D may be TRBD1 (5 bases). V was cut by 1 base and J by 0 bases, with 18 bases left in between. This CDR3 has 18 residues. Germline loops: CDR1 MGHRA, CDR2 YSYEKL. The CDR3 nucleotides read TGCGCCAGCAGCCAAGTTGGGACTGAATGGGGTTCTAACTATGGCTACACCTTC. This codes for CASSQVGTEWGSNYGYTF.

This sequence joins TRBV27 and TRBJ2-6; D is undetermined. CDR3 length equals 13 residues. The germline CDR1 and CDR2 sequences are MNHEY and SMNVEV (reference sequence). V was trimmed by 6 bases and J by 1 base, leaving 4 bases between them. Written as DNA, the CDR3 is TGTGCCAGCAGCCCATCTGGGGCCAACGTCCTGACTTTC. Amino acids: CASSPSGANVLTF.

V is TRBV5-6 and J is TRBJ1-4; possibly TRBD1 for D (6 bases). Trimming removed 4 bases from V and 7 bases from J, with 20 bases in between. The CDR3 consists of 16 residues. Germline V gene sequence: CDR1 SGHDT, CDR2 YYEEEE. The DNA of the CDR3 is TGTGCCAGCAGCCGAGGGGGTCATGGGCAGGGTGAAAAACTGTTTTTT. Amino acids: CASSRGGHGQGEKLFF.